The 30 T cell receptor beta chains below come from one sample, sequenced in a study of beta chain features in type 1 diabetes. The sequenced template was cDNA made from the entire isolated RNA. Method: immunoSEQ multiplex PCR; TCRdb's copy keeps in-frame clones and lacks some. Of about 220,000 clones in the sample, about a tenth were seen once. Sequencing used central memory CD4+ T cells from blood. The source is a man younger than 35 in good health.

This clone occurred a few times. V gene TRBV7-3 combines with J gene TRBJ2-3; D may correspond to TRBD1 or TRBD2 (5 bases each). CDR1 is SGHTA, CDR2 FQGTGA, per germline. V dropped 3 bases and J dropped 2 bases, with 15 bases sitting between them. This CDR3 comprises 16 residues. The CDR3, as DNA: TGTGCCAGCAGCTTCTTCGGGACCAGCCCCACAGATACGCAGTATTTT. This gives the protein CASSFFGTSPTDTQYF.

The chain carries TRBV4-2 and TRBJ2-5; D remains unclear. The germline V gene has CDR1 LGHNA and CDR2 YNFKEQ. The CDR3 has 14 residues. The V end lost 4 bases, the J end lost 0 bases, and 9 bases lay between the germline ends. CDR3 region: CASSLLLYQETQYF. CDR3 sequence (DNA): TGTGCCAGCAGCCTGCTTTTGTACCAAGAGACCCAGTACTTC.

The rearrangement joins TRBV5-1 to TRBJ2-1, with TRBD2 identical over 12 bases. Germline assignment: CDR1 SGHRS and CDR2 YFSETQ. The V and J ends lost 0 bases and 4 bases, in that order; junction bases with no gene match: 8. The CDR3 covers 18 residues. The CDR3: CASSLGVTSGRLYNEQFF. CDR3 DNA: TGCGCCAGCAGCTTGGGAGTGACTAGCGGGAGATTGTACAATGAGCAGTTCTTC.

This clone showed up many times. The gene calls are TRBV30 and TRBJ2-6; D ambiguous. The CDR3 totals 15 residues. Germline CDR1 and CDR2: GTSNPN and SVGIG (reference sequence). V shed 2 bases and J shed 0 bases, with 8 bases lying between them. CDR3 protein: CAWSPSGSGANVLTF. The DNA for the CDR3 is TGTGCCTGGAGTCCCTCGGGCTCTGGGGCCAACGTCCTGACTTTC.

The V call is TRBV29-1, the J call TRBJ1-5, with TRBD1 as a possible D gene (5 bases). This CDR3 has 11 amino acids. CDR1 is SQVTM and CDR2 is ANQGSEA in the germline V gene. CDR3 in amino acids: CYIGGEQPQHF. The CDR3 DNA reads as TGCTACATCGGAGGGGAGCAGCCCCAGCATTTT. Supplemented by reference TRBV29-1 and TRBJ1-5, the full variable domain reads SAVISQKPSRDICQRGTSLTIQCQVDSQVTMMFWYRQQPGQSLTLIATANQGSEATYESGFVIDKFPISRPNLTFSTLTVSNMSPEDSSIYLCYIGGEQPQHFGDGTRLSIL.

There are a few counts of this clone. The rearrangement uses TRBV30 and TRBJ2-7, with D possibly matching TRBD1 (6 bases). V gave up 1 base and J gave up 8 bases, with 12 bases separating them. This CDR3 region has 12 residues. The germline CDR1 and CDR2 sequences are GTSNPN and SVGIG (reference sequence). The CDR3 is CAWSAQTGKQYF. CDR3 coding DNA: TGTGCCTGGAGTGCTCAAACAGGGAAGCAGTACTTC.

This clone was counted ten times or more. The chain combines TRBV25-1 with TRBJ1-4; D remains ambiguous. Germline V gene data show CDR1 as MGHDK and CDR2 as SYGVNS. This CDR3 spans 12 amino acids. V was cut by 7 bases and J by 10 bases, with 13 bases left in between. The CDR3, as DNA: TGTGCCAGCATGGACGGCGCCCTAAAACTGTTTTTT. Translated, it gives CASMDGALKLFF.

The gene calls are TRBV4-3 and TRBJ2-2; unclear D gene. The CDR3 spans 13 residues. Germline lookup yields CDR1 LGHNA and CDR2 YSLEER. Trimming shortened V by 0 bases and J by 8 bases, and 7 bases separated the two germline ends. The CDR3 DNA reads as TGCGCCAGCAGCCAAGAAATCTTGGGGGAGCTGTTTTTT. This gives the protein CASSQEILGELFF.

This clone has more than one count but fewer than ten. This chain joins TRBV5-4 and TRBJ1-1, with a possible D match to TRBD1 (5 bases). Between the trimmed V and J ends, which lost 4 bases and 6 bases, there was a span of 13 bases. The V gene's germline CDR1 is SGHNT and CDR2 YYREEE (reference sequence). CDR3 length: 13 amino acids. CDR3 sequence reads: CASSPDIGAEAFF. The DNA of the CDR3 is TGTGCCAGCAGCCCTGACATAGGGGCTGAAGCTTTCTTT.

This clone was detected only a few times. The CDR3 nucleotides read TGCAGCGTTACCCACAGGCGAGGTGAGGCCCAGGCTTTCTTT. Protein sequence: CSVTHRRGEAQAFF. The chain has TRBV29-1 and TRBJ1-1, with D perhaps TRBD1 (5 bases). Germline assignment: CDR1 SQVTM and CDR2 ANQGSEA. The V end was cut by 5 bases, the J end by 11 bases, with 24 bases between. This CDR3 contains 14 residues.

Ten or more counts support this clone. The chain has TRBV10-3 and TRBJ2-3, with D possibly TRBD2 on 6 matching bases. Trimming removed 6 bases at V and 4 bases at J, with 8 bases between. The CDR3 extends over 12 amino acids. CDR1 and CDR2 from the germline V gene are ENHRY and SYGVKD. The CDR3 loop is CAISREADTQYF. The CDR3 nucleotides read TGTGCCATCAGCAGGGAGGCAGATACGCAGTATTTT.

This clone was picked up a small number of times. The chain combines TRBV5-4 with TRBJ2-5, with 10 bases fitting TRBD2. This CDR3 has 15 amino acids. Germline trimming cut 5 bases from V and 1 base from J; bases unmatched to any gene: 5. Germline V gene sequence: CDR1 SGHNT, CDR2 YYREEE (reference sequence). CDR3 region: CASRSEREGQETQYF. The CDR3 DNA is TGTGCCAGCAGATCCGAGCGGGAGGGCCAAGAGACCCAGTACTTC.

The chain links TRBV7-2 to TRBJ2-7; TRBD2 matches 7 bases. CDR1 is SGHTA, CDR2 FQGNSA, per germline. The CDR3 is 14 residues long. J was trimmed by 4 bases and V by 5 bases; bases with no gene match: 8. CDR3 in amino acids: CASSDDGGYYEQYF. The CDR3 coding sequence is TGTGCCAGCAGCGACGACGGGGGGTATTACGAGCAGTACTTC.

This clone was counted between two and nine times. The chain carries TRBV7-2 and TRBJ1-5, with a tentative D call TRBD1 (6 bases). Per germline, CDR1 SGHTA and CDR2 FQGNSA. The CDR3 runs to 13 residues. V was shortened by 3 bases and J by 11 bases, with 14 bases between the two germline ends. CDR3 DNA sequence: TGTGCCAGCAGCTTCGGGGGAGAGGGGGCCCAGCATTTT. As protein: CASSFGGEGAQHF.

This clone turned up a few times. V and J are TRBV7-8 and TRBJ2-2; 8 nucleotides line up with TRBD2. The CDR3 length is 18 residues. Per germline, CDR1 SGHVS and CDR2 FQNEAQ. Trimming took 1 base from V and 0 from J; bases not matched to a gene: 7. The chain's CDR3 is CASSLGRLATTNTGELFF. CDR3 nucleotide sequence: TGTGCCAGCAGCTTAGGAAGACTAGCGACAACGAACACCGGGGAGCTGTTTTTT.

This clone was counted only a few times. This rearrangement joins TRBV2 to TRBJ1-3, with TRBD1 as a possible D gene (5 bases). Trimming removed 10 bases at V and 0 bases at J, with 16 bases between. CDR1 SNHLY and CDR2 FYNNEI come from the germline V gene. The CDR3 covers 15 residues. CDR3 DNA: TGTGCCACCCGGAGGACATTAGGCTCTGGAAACACCATATATTTT. Protein: CATRRTLGSGNTIYF.

CDR3 residues: CASSQLGGAGYEQFF. The CDR3 coding sequence is TGCGCCAGCAGCCAATTGGGGGGAGCGGGATATGAGCAGTTCTTC. The J gene is TRBJ2-1, the V gene TRBV4-1, with 7 bases matching TRBD2. The CDR3 spans 15 residues. J lost 8 bases, V lost 2 bases, and 9 bases had no gene match. CDR1 and CDR2 from the germline V gene are MGHRA and YSYEKL.

The table lists this clone with a few counts. The V call is TRBV9, the J call TRBJ1-1; 9 bases line up with TRBD1. The V and J ends lost 0 bases and 8 bases, in that order; junction bases with no gene match: 5. The germline CDR1 and CDR2 sequences are SGDLS and YYNGEE. This CDR3 comprises 14 residues. The CDR3 DNA is TGTGCCAGCAGCGTAGTGTGGGGGACAGGGGAAGCTTTCTTT. Translation: CASSVVWGTGEAFF.

This clone was observed many times. Other DNA sequences of this sample code for an identical CDR3. The J gene is TRBJ1-5, the V gene TRBV29-1, with a weak D call TRBD1 (6 bases). With 4 bases removed from V and 5 bases from J, the gap between germline ends came to 12 bases. The CDR3 totals 13 residues. Germline CDR1 and CDR2: SQVTM and ANQGSEA. CDR3 in amino acids: CSVGTGRHQPQHF. The CDR3 bases are TGCAGCGTTGGTACAGGGCGCCATCAGCCCCAGCATTTT.

The chain uses TRBV11-2 and TRBJ2-3, with TRBD2 matching 7 bases. Germline values: CDR1 SGHAT, CDR2 FQNNGV. CDR3 size: 15 residues. The V and J ends lost 3 bases and 1 base, in that order; junction bases with no gene match: 4. This CDR3 is CASSFYAGGTDTQYF. CDR3 nucleotides: TGTGCCAGCAGCTTTTATGCGGGAGGCACAGATACGCAGTATTTT.

This clone has more than one count but fewer than ten. V usage is TRBV6-1 and J usage is TRBJ2-1, with 10 nucleotides matching TRBD2. The CDR3 is 15 residues long. The trim removed 6 bases at V and 5 bases at J, leaving 7 bases unmatched. CDR1 MNHNS and CDR2 SASEGT come from the germline V gene. The CDR3 here is CASSRPGTSDNEQFF. CDR3 nucleotide sequence: TGTGCCAGCAGCCGACCCGGGACTAGCGACAATGAGCAGTTCTTC.

This clone appeared a few times. For the CDR3, the DNA is TGTGCCAGCAGCCAGGGACTAGCGGGAGGGCCGGGATACGAGCAGTACTTC. It yields the protein CASSQGLAGGPGYEQYF. This chain uses TRBV7-9 with TRBJ2-7; the match to TRBD2 covers 16 bases. V was pared by 5 bases and J by 4 bases, with 8 bases of the junction left unmatched. The CDR3 runs to 17 residues. Germline assignment: CDR1 SEHNR and CDR2 FQNEAQ (reference sequence).

V is TRBV7-2 and J is TRBJ1-1; TRBD1 might be the D (5 bases). Per the germline V gene, CDR1 is SGHTA and CDR2 is FQGNSA. Trimming removed 4 bases at V and 4 bases at J, with 13 bases between. The CDR3 runs 14 residues. This chain's CDR3 is CASSSRGGGTEAFF. The CDR3 DNA is TGTGCCAGCAGCTCACGCGGGGGTGGCACTGAAGCTTTCTTT.

This chain links TRBV27 with TRBJ2-4; D is unresolved. Trimming cost V 6 bases and J 8 bases, with 8 bases left between them. Germline V gene lookup returns CDR1 MNHEY and CDR2 SMNVEV (reference sequence). The CDR3 is made up of 11 amino acids. CDR3 region: CASRWKDIQYF. The CDR3 nucleotides read TGTGCCAGCAGGTGGAAGGACATTCAGTACTTC.

This clone was detected a few times. The sample holds other DNA sequences that translate to the same CDR3. The V and J genes are TRBV28 and TRBJ2-7; D not resolved. V shed 1 base and J shed 1 base, with 5 bases lying between them. CDR1 is MDHEN, CDR2 SYDVKM, per germline. This CDR3 spans 13 amino acids. The DNA for the CDR3 is TGTGCCAGCAGTTTATCGCGGTCCTACGAGCAGTACTTC. Its translation is CASSLSRSYEQYF.

The chain has TRBV30 and TRBJ2-2; tentative D call: TRBD1 (7 bases). V was trimmed by 3 bases and J by 4 bases, leaving 12 bases between them. The germline CDR1 and CDR2 sequences are GTSNPN and SVGIG (reference sequence). CDR3 size: 14 residues. CDR3 region: CAWRRRGATGELFF. CDR3 bases: TGTGCCTGGAGGCGCAGGGGGGCCACCGGGGAGCTGTTTTTT.

This clone has just a few counts. The J gene is TRBJ1-2, the V gene TRBV7-2; D is possibly TRBD1 (6 bases). The CDR3 has 14 amino acids. In germline, CDR1 is SGHTA, CDR2 FQGNSA. Between the trimmed V and J ends, which lost 0 bases and 8 bases, there was a span of 13 bases. CDR3 DNA sequence: TGTGCCAGCAGCTTAGCGGCAGGGGCCGCCGGCTACACCTTC. Translation gives CASSLAAGAAGYTF. Supplemented by reference TRBV7-2 and TRBJ1-2, the full variable domain reads GAGVSQSPSNKVTEKGKDVELRCDPISGHTALYWYRQSLGQGLEFLIYFQGNSAPDKSGLPSDRFSAERTGGSVSTLTIQRTQQEDSAVYLCASSLAAGAAGYTFGSGTRLTVV.

This chain joins TRBV7-3 and TRBJ1-2; no clear D. The germline CDR1 and CDR2 sequences are SGHTA and FQGTGA. This CDR3 region has 14 residues. V lost 5 bases to trimming and J lost 2 bases, with 12 bases between them. The CDR3, as DNA: TGTGCCAGCAGCCCGAAAAATACCAACTATGGCTACACCTTC. This translates into CASSPKNTNYGYTF.

This clone has more than one count but fewer than ten. The CDR3 sequence: CASSVDSGEQYF. CDR3 in DNA: TGTGCCAGCAGCGTAGACAGTGGCGAGCAGTACTTC. The rearrangement uses TRBV9 and TRBJ2-7; D is ambiguous. Germline V gene sequence: CDR1 SGDLS, CDR2 YYNGEE. There are 12 residues in the CDR3. V gave up 0 bases and J gave up 6 bases, with 7 bases separating them.

This clone was found a few times. This chain links TRBV30 with TRBJ1-5; TRBD1 is a possible D gene (5 bases). CDR1 is GTSNPN, CDR2 SVGIG, per germline (reference sequence). V was cut by 1 base and J by 5 bases, with 15 bases left in between. The CDR3 is 15 residues long. CDR3: CAWSGSGQYDQPQHF. CDR3 in DNA: TGTGCCTGGAGTGGATCGGGGCAGTACGATCAGCCCCAGCATTTT.